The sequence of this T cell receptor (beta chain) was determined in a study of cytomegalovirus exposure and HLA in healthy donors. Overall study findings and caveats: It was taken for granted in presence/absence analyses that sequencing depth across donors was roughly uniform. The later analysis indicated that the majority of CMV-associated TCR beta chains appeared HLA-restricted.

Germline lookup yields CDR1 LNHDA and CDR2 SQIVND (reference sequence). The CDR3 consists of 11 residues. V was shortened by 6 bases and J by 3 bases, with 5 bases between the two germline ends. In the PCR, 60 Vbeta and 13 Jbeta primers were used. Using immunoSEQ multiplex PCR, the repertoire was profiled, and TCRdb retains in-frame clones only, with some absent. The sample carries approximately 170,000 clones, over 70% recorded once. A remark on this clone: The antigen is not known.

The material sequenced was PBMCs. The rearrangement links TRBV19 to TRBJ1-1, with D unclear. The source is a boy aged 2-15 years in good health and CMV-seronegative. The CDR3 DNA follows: TGTGCCAGTAGGGAGGACACTGAAGCTTTCTTT. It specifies CASREDTEAFF.